These 17 T cell receptor beta chains were all obtained from the same sample, sequenced in a study of post-analysis software for immune sequencing data. General observations from the study: With TRBV5-6, TRBV5-1 and TRBV20-1 included, about five TRBV segments were more frequent in patients than in controls.

These receptors have no known antigen. The TCR beta cDNA libraries carried unique molecular identifiers. MiXCR, applied by TCRdb to the PCR reads, yields one record per CDR3 protein. The sample includes around 200,000 distinct CDR3 sequences, roughly 30% of them seen just once. The sample consisted of blood. These receptors all come from a girl under 18 with multiple sclerosis.

The rearrangement links TRBV27 to TRBJ1-5, with D possibly being TRBD1 (6 bases). V gave up 4 bases and J gave up 4 bases, with 11 bases separating them. CDR1 is MNHEY, CDR2 SMNVEV, per germline (reference sequence). The CDR3 has 14 amino acids. DNA of the CDR3: TGTGCCAGCAGTTCTTCCAGGGGTAATCAGCCCCAGCATTTT. It yields the protein CASSSSRGNQPQHF.

This clonotype showed up just a few times. The chain links TRBV10-3 to TRBJ1-5; 10 nucleotides line up with TRBD1. The J segment lost 3 bases and the V segment lost 11 bases, leaving 13 bases of the junction unmatched. CDR1 is ENHRY and CDR2 is SYGVKD in the germline V gene. This CDR3 has 16 amino acids. CDR3 nucleotide sequence: TGTGCCTCCAGGGCCTGGACAGGGGGTTCCAATCAGCCCCAGCATTTT. Amino acids: CASRAWTGGSNQPQHF.

This clonotype came up many times. This chain's CDR3 is CASSLTRSSYNEQFF. CDR3 nucleotides: TGTGCCAGCAGCTTAACACGTAGCTCCTACAATGAGCAGTTCTTC. This chain uses TRBV7-7 with TRBJ2-1, with unresolved D. Germline V gene data show CDR1 as SSHAT and CDR2 as FNYEAQ (reference sequence). The CDR3 is made up of 15 amino acids. V was cut by 2 bases and J by 0 bases, with 8 bases left in between.

The chain employs TRBV6-5 and TRBJ1-1; 12 bases match TRBD1. The V gene's germline CDR1 is MNHEY and CDR2 SVGAGI. This CDR3 is 16 amino acids long. V trimming: 6 bases; J trimming: 2 bases; junction bases outside the gene matches: 7. CDR3 in amino acids: CASSPRDRGQNTEAFF. CDR3 in DNA: TGTGCCAGCAGCCCCCGGGACAGGGGGCAAAACACTGAAGCTTTCTTT.

This clonotype has a count of ten or more. The chain is built from TRBV10-2 and TRBJ2-1; D gene unclear. Germline lookup yields CDR1 WSHSY and CDR2 SAAADI. The CDR3 consists of 13 residues. Trimming took 2 bases from V and 0 from J, leaving 2 bases between them. The CDR3 sequence is CASSENSYNEQFF. The CDR3 bases are TGCGCCAGCAGTGAGAACTCCTACAATGAGCAGTTCTTC.

This clonotype was detected a few times. The chain is built from TRBV20-1 and TRBJ1-4, with 9 bases that match TRBD1. Germline trimming cut 2 bases from V and 5 bases from J; bases unmatched to any gene: 3. CDR1 and CDR2 (germline): DFQATT, SNEGSKA (reference sequence). The CDR3 loop spans 14 amino acids. The CDR3 bases are TGCAGTGCTAGAACAGGGGGCCGGAATGAAAAACTGTTTTTT. This sequence encodes CSARTGGRNEKLFF.

The V call is TRBV6-6, the J call TRBJ2-5, with TRBD1 as a possible D gene (5 bases). The CDR3 runs to 16 residues. V was pared by 3 bases and J by 2 bases, with 16 bases between. Germline values: CDR1 MNHNY, CDR2 SVGAGI (reference sequence). CDR3 DNA sequence: TGTGCCAGCAGTTATGGGCAGGGCTACGGACAAGAGACCCAGTACTTC. Translated, it gives CASSYGQGYGQETQYF.

The rearrangement uses TRBV7-6 and TRBJ2-5; TRBD2 is a possible D gene (5 bases). The CDR3 totals 14 residues. CDR1 is SGHVS, CDR2 FNYEAQ, per germline. V was trimmed by 6 bases and J by 2 bases, leaving 13 bases between them. The CDR3 sequence is CASSAGIPQETQYF. The CDR3 DNA follows: TGTGCCAGCAGTGCCGGGATCCCTCAAGAGACCCAGTACTTC.

At least ten counts were recorded for this clonotype. The J gene is TRBJ1-5, the V gene TRBV6-1; perhaps TRBD1 as D (6 bases). V was cut by 4 bases and J by 4 bases, with 8 bases left in between. This CDR3 comprises 13 residues. Per the germline V gene, CDR1 is MNHNS and CDR2 is SASEGT. The CDR3 DNA follows: TGTGCCAGCAGTGGACAGGAAAATCAGCCCCAGCATTTT. It translates to CASSGQENQPQHF.

A remark on this clonotype: A read error may be the cause here, since a much bigger clone is one base away. This rearrangement joins TRBV4-1 to TRBJ2-1, with 8 bases matching TRBD2. The CDR3 sequence is 17 residues long. Germline V gene sequence: CDR1 MGHRA, CDR2 YSYEKL. DNA for the CDR3: TGCGCCAGCAGCCAGACCCCGGGGGGGAGCTCCTGCAATGAGCAGTTCTTC. Translated: CASSQTPGGSSCNEQFF.

This clonotype was picked up many times. This CDR3 is CAITEYSPTDTQYF. CDR3 coding DNA: TGTGCCATCACCGAATATTCTCCCACAGATACGCAGTATTTT. This chain connects TRBV10-3 to TRBJ2-3; D remains ambiguous. Trimming cost V 7 bases and J 2 bases, with 13 bases left between them. Germline CDR1 reads ENHRY; CDR2 reads SYGVKD. This CDR3 comprises 14 residues.

This sequence joins TRBV6-1 and TRBJ1-2; no reliable D call. Per germline, CDR1 MNHNS and CDR2 SASEGT. The CDR3 spans 13 residues. Trimming removed 6 bases at V and 8 bases at J, with 16 bases between. CDR3 in DNA: TGTGCCAGCAGAGAGATCATACGGGGAGGCTACACCTTC. Its protein is CASREIIRGGYTF.

This sequence joins TRBV4-1 and TRBJ2-3, with D unresolved. The CDR3 contains 15 residues. From germline, CDR1 is MGHRA and CDR2 YSYEKL. Between the trimmed V and J ends, which lost 1 base and 1 base, there was a span of 9 bases. The CDR3 reads CASSQGNPGTDTQYF. CDR3 bases: TGCGCCAGCAGCCAAGGGAATCCGGGCACAGATACGCAGTATTTT.

A word on this clonotype: At one of its ends the junction is not consistent with the germline gene, which may arise from a read error. The V and J genes are TRBV29-1 and TRBJ2-2; TRBD1 might be the D (6 bases). The CDR3 loop spans 16 amino acids. CDR1 and CDR2 (germline): SQVTM, ANQGSEA. This CDR3 is CSVGPYGTSNTGERFF. The CDR3 nucleotides read TGCAGCGTTGGCCCCTACGGGACATCGAACACCGGGGAGCGGTTTTTT.

Ten or more counts support this clonotype. The rearrangement joins TRBV20-1 to TRBJ2-3; the D is unclear. V lost 5 bases, J lost 7 bases, and 10 bases lay in between. CDR3 size: 11 residues. Germline assignment: CDR1 DFQATT and CDR2 SNEGSKA (reference sequence). The CDR3 DNA follows: TGCAGTGCTTTACTGGGTAATACGCAGTATTTT. Translated: CSALLGNTQYF.

V and J are TRBV30 and TRBJ1-5, with D perhaps matching TRBD1 (5 bases). The germline V gene has CDR1 GTSNPN and CDR2 SVGIG (reference sequence). CDR3 length: 14 residues. Between the trimmed V and J ends, which lost 0 bases and 7 bases, there was a span of 13 bases. The DNA for the CDR3 is TGTGCCTGGAGTGTACGGCAGAGGGGCCAGCCCCAGCATTTT. As protein: CAWSVRQRGQPQHF.

This clonotype was seen ten or more times. The J gene is TRBJ1-2, the V gene TRBV12-3 or TRBV12-4, with 8 bases identical to TRBD1. The CDR3 loop spans 17 amino acids. Germline trimming cut 6 bases from V and 5 bases from J; bases unmatched to any gene: 17. In DNA form, the CDR3 reads TGTGCCAGCAGCAAACGGGGGGCAGGGGGCTTCCGATATGGCTACACCTTC. Encoded protein: CASSKRGAGGFRYGYTF.